This TCR beta chain was captured by sequencing in a study of cytomegalovirus exposure and HLA in healthy donors. PCR amplification relied on 60 Vbeta primers (plus 13 Jbeta primers). The method was immunoSEQ multiplex PCR; TCRdb's version includes in-frame clones alone and lacks a portion of them. The sample carries about 83,000 clones, approximately 75% recorded once. Germline CDR1 reads MRHNA; CDR2 reads SNTAGT. The CDR3 runs to 14 residues. The trim removed 3 bases at V and 5 bases at J, leaving 3 bases unmatched. A few counts support this clone. This sequence joins TRBV6-4 and TRBJ2-3, with 9 bases matching TRBD1. Input material: PBMCs. This receptor was obtained from a man aged 55-75 years in good health and CMV-seronegative. The CDR3 loop reads CASSEQGAGDTQYF. The CDR3 coding sequence is TGTGCCAGCAGTGAACAGGGGGCGGGAGATACGCAGTATTTT.